The present TCR beta chain was sequenced within a study of T cells in Graves' hyperthyroidism and ophthalmopathy. Findings of the study overall: Separating ophthalmopathy from stable hyperthyroidism was achieved by a 13 V-J model.

Germline V gene sequence: CDR1 SGHRS, CDR2 YFSETQ. Trimming removed 7 bases from V and 5 bases from J; junction bases left unmatched: 9. This CDR3 has 14 residues. RNA transcripts gave rise to amplified TCR beta CDR3 regions. Carried out on the TCR CDR3, a first-round RT-PCR used the HTBI primer set. TCRdb fed the multiplex PCR reads into MiXCR, producing one record per CDR3 protein. The top ten hold about a tenth of the sample, which has some 50,000 distinct CDR3 sequences, under 50% seen once. As for this clonotype: As yet, its antigen is unknown.

The V and J genes are TRBV5-1 and TRBJ2-5; 9 positions agree with TRBD1. Sequencing input: blood. This clonotype originated in a woman aged 45-65 years with Graves' ophthalmopathy. The CDR3 DNA follows: TGCGCCAGCGGACAGGGGAACACCGGGGAGACCCAGTACTTC. This encodes CASGQGNTGETQYF.